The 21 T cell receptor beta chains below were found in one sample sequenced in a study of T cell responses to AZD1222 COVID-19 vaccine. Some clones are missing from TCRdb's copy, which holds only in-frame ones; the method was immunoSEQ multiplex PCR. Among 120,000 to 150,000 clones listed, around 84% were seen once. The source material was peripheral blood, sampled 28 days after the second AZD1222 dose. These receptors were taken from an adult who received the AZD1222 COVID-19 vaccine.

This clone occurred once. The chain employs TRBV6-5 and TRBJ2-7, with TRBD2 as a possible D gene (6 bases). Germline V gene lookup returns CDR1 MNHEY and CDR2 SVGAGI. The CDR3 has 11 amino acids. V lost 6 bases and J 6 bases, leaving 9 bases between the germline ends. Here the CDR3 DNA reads TGTGCCAGCAGAAGGGGAGGCGAGCAGTACTTC. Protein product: CASRRGGEQYF.

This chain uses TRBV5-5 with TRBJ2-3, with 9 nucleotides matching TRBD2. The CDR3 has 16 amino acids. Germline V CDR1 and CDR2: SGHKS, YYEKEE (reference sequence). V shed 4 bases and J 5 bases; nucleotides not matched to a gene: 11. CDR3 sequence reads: CASSPWAGGRGDTQYF. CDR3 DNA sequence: TGTGCCAGCAGCCCGTGGGCGGGGGGGCGTGGAGATACGCAGTATTTT.

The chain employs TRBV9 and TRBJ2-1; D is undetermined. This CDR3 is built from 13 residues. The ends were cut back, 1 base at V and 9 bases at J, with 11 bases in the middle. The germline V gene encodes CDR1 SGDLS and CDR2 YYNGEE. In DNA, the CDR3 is TGTGCCAGCAGCGTAATTAGCTCCGCTGAGCAGTTCTTC. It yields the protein CASSVISSAEQFF.

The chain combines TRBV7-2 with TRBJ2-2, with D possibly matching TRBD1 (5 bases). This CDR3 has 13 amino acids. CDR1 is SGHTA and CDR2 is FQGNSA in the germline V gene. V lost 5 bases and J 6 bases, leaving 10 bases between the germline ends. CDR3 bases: TGTGCCAGCAGCCCAGGGCCTTCCGGGGAGCTGTTTTTT. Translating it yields CASSPGPSGELFF. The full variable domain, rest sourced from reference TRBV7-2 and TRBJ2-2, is GAGVSQSPSNKVTEKGKDVELRCDPISGHTALYWYRQSLGQGLEFLIYFQGNSAPDKSGLPSDRFSAERTGGSVSTLTIQRTQQEDSAVYLCASSPGPSGELFFGEGSRLTVL.

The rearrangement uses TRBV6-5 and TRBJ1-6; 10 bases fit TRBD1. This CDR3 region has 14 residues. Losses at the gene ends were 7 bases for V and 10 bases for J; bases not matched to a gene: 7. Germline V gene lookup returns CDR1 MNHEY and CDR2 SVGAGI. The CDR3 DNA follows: TGTGCCAGCACTCGGACAGGGGGGGTATCACCCCTCCACTTT. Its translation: CASTRTGGVSPLHF.

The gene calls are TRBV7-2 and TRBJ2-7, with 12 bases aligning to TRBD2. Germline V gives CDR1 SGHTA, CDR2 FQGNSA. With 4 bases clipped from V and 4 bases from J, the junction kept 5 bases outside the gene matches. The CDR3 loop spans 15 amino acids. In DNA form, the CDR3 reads TGTGCCAGCAGCTCCCTAGCGGGGGGGCCTTACGAGCAGTACTTC. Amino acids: CASSSLAGGPYEQYF.

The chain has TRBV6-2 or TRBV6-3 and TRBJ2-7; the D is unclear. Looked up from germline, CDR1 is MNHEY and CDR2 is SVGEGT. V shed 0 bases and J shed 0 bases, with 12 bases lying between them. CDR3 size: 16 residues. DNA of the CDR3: TGTGCCAGCAGTTACTCGAAGGGCCGGAGCTCCTACGAGCAGTACTTC. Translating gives CASSYSKGRSSYEQYF.

CDR3 bases: TGTGCCAGCAGTCGGGCTAGCGGGACCAATGAGCAGTTCTTC. Translating it yields CASSRASGTNEQFF. The chain recombines TRBV6-5 with TRBJ2-1, with 9 nucleotides matching TRBD2. Germline V lookup: CDR1 MNHEY, CDR2 SVGAGI. The CDR3 runs 14 residues. Unmatched junction bases numbered 5, after V lost 5 bases and J lost 6 bases.

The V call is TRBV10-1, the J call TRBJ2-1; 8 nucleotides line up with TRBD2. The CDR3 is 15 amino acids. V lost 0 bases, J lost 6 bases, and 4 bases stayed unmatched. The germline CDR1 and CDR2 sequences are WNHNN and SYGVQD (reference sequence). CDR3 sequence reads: CASSESRGGLNEQFF. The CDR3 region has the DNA TGCGCCAGCAGTGAGTCTCGGGGGGGCCTCAATGAGCAGTTCTTC.

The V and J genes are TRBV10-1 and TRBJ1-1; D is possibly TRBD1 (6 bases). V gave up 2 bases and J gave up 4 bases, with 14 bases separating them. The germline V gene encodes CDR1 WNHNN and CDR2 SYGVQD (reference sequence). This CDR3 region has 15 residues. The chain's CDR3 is CASSEVKGGSTEAFF. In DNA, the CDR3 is TGCGCCAGCAGTGAGGTCAAGGGGGGTAGCACTGAAGCTTTCTTT.

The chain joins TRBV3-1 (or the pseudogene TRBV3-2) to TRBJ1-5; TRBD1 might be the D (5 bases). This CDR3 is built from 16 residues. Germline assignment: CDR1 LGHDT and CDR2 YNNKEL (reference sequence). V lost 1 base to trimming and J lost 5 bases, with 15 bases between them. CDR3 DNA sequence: TGTGCCAGCAGCCAAGCCGGCGGCGGGGGGGATCAGCCCCAGCATTTT. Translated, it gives CASSQAGGGGDQPQHF.

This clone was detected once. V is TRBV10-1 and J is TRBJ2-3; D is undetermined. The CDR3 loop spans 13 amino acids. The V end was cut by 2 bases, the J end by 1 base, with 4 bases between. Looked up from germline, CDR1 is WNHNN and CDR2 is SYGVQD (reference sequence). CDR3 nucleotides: TGCGCCAGCAGTGAGGGGGGCACAGATACGCAGTATTTT. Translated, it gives CASSEGGTDTQYF.

CDR3 protein: CASSSPSGRGNTIYF. CDR3 nucleotides: TGTGCCAGCAGTAGCCCATCGGGACGGGGAAACACCATATATTTT. This chain uses TRBV28 with TRBJ1-3, with D possibly being TRBD1 (5 bases). Trimming left V 5 bases short and J 4 bases short, with 15 bases between. The length of the CDR3 is 15 residues. Germline lookup yields CDR1 MDHEN and CDR2 SYDVKM.

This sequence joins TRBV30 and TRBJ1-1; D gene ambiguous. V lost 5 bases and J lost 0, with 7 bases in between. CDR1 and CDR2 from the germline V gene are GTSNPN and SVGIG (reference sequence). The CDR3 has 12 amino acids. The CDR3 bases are TGTGCCTGGGGACGGTTGAACACTGAAGCTTTCTTT. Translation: CAWGRLNTEAFF.

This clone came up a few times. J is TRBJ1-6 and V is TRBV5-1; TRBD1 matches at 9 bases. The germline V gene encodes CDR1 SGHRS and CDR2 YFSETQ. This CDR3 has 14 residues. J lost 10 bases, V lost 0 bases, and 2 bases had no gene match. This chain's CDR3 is CASSLGTGASPLHF. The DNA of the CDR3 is TGCGCCAGCAGCTTGGGGACAGGGGCATCACCCCTCCACTTT.

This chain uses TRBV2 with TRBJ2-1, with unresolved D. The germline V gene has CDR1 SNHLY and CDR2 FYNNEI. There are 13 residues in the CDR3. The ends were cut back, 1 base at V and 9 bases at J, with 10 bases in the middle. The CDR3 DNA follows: TGTGCCAGCAGTGAAGTTTCGGGTAGTGAGCAGTTCTTC. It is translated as CASSEVSGSEQFF.

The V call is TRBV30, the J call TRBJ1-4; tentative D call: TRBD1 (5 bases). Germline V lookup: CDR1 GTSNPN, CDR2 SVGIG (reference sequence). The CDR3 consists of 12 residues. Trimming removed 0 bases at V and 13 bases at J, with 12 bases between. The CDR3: CAWSVLGQGLFF. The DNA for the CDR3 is TGTGCCTGGAGTGTACTTGGGCAGGGACTGTTTTTT.

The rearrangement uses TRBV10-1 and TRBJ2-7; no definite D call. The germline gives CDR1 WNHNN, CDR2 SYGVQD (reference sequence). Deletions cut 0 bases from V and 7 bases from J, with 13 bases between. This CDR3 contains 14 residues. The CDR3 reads CASSESLGLAEQYF. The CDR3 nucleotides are TGCGCCAGCAGTGAGTCGTTAGGGCTGGCAGAGCAGTACTTC.

The DNA of the CDR3 is TGCGCCAGCAGCTTGGGAGTTCCGGGACACCCACAGAATACGCAGTATTTT. It translates to CASSLGVPGHPQNTQYF. V gene TRBV5-1 combines with J gene TRBJ2-3; D possibly corresponds to TRBD1 (6 bases). The V and J ends lost 0 bases and 7 bases respectively, with 21 bases between them. The CDR3 contains 17 residues. Germline-derived CDR1 and CDR2 are SGHRS and YFSETQ.

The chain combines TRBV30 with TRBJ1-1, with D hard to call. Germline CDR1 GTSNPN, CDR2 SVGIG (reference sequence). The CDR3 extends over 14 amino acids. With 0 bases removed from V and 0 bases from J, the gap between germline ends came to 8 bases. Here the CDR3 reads CAWSVGYMNTEAFF. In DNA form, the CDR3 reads TGTGCCTGGAGTGTCGGGTACATGAACACTGAAGCTTTCTTT.

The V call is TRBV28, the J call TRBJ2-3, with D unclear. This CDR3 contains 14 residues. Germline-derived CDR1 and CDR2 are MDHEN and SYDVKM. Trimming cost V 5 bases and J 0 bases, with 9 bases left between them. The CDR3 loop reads CASSLTTSTDTQYF. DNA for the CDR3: TGTGCCAGCAGTCTCACGACTAGCACAGATACGCAGTATTTT.